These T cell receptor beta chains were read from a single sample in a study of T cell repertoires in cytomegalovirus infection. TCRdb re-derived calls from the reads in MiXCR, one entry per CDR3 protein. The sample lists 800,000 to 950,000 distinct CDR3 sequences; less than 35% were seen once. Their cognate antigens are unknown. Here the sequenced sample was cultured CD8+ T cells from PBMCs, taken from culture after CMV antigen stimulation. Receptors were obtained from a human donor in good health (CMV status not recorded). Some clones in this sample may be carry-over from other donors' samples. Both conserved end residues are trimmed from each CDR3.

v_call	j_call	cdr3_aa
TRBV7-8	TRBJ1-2	ASSLAYEGQNYGYT
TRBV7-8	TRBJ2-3	ASSSGRGPRTDTQY
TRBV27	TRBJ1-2	ASSLRAGGRYGYT
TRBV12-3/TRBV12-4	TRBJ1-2	ASSQTGGGNYGYT
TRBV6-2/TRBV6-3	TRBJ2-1	ASLAGGLGRWEQF
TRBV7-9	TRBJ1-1	ASSLKGQGSRAEAF
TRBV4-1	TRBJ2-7	ASSQDHGGPYEQY
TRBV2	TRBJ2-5	ASSERAGY
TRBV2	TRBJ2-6	ASSDADRGLFSGANVLT
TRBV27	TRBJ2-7	ASSQGPYSLEQY
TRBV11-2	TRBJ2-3	ASSSGDWRDYTDTQY
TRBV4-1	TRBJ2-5	ASSQRASGGQETQY
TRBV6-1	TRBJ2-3	ASWGQAGTDMQY
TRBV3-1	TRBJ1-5	ASSTGDSNQPQH
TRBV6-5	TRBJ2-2	ASSFRRGSGELF
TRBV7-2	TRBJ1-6	ASSPPGQRLNSPLH